This TCR beta chain was sequenced during a study of T-cell memory formation after mild COVID-19 (dated by TCRdb to about 2021). Some background on the complete study: Most TCR sequence clusters were specific to one of the two donors. The cohort was made up of two young adult volunteers, one female and one male, who were previously healthy. Longitudinal TCRalpha and TCRbeta repertoire sequencing tracked T-cell clones expanding and contracting after mild COVID-19 in a couple of donors.

Ficoll-Paque density gradient centrifugation was the method used to isolate PBMCs. The sequencer was an Illumina NovaSeq 6000. TCRalpha and TCRbeta cDNA libraries were constructed by 5'RACE with constant-segment primers, with sample barcodes and unique molecular identifiers being introduced. Trizol reagent was used to extract RNA from every sample. The libraries were amplified in two PCR steps, and the second step added a second sample barcode and Illumina TruSeq adapters. Libraries were sequenced on an Illumina NovaSeq with 2 x 150 bp paired-end reads. In the source study's methods: With migec v1.2.7, reads were demultiplexed and then collapsed into UMI-guided consensus sequences. Using mixcr v2.1.11, UMI consensuses were aligned to TRA and TRB V and J templates and then assembled into clonotypes. A clonotype was counted as expanded or contracted only when both edgeR and NoisET called the clonotype significant, with the noise models trained on biological replicates. For edgeR calls, the thresholds were a false discovery rate-adjusted p below 0.01 and a log2 fold-change of 1. As an exploratory analysis of dynamics, max-normalized trajectories of the 1000 most abundant clonotypes were examined with PCA combined with hierarchical clustering. Separately sequenced CD4+ and CD8+ repertoires were used to assign a CD4 or CD8 phenotype to each responding clone. TCRdb trimmed the raw reads at Q25, called clones with MiXCR and kept productive beta chains. CDR3 protein sequences are deduplicated, and each keeps its most common genes and DNA. What appears here as the V and J calls and clone size reflects TCRdb's work, not the paper's. For this sample the table gives 270,000 or so distinct CDR3 sequences, of which approximately 19% were detected only once. In total, the top ten clones hold 23% of the sample.

The CDR3 numbers 14 residues from cysteine through phenylalanine. This entry keeps only the CDR3 DNA: 42 bases, framed from base 1. The germline V and J ends show losses of 6 bases and 8 bases respectively, and no gene match explains 8 bases of the junction. Via the germline V gene, CDR1 is MNHEY and CDR2 SVGAGI. General findings and caveats noted by the study authors: Contracting CD4+ clones were located mainly in the CM and EM memory subsets, whereas CD8+ clones were found to be enriched in EMRA. The study covered only two mild cases, and larger cohorts including severe cases with pre-infection samples were considered necessary. The detection of some responding clones in pre-infection memory suggests that pre-existing cross-reactive memory T cells joined the SARS-CoV-2 response. SARS-CoV-2 specificity of the second-wave clones peaking on day 37 was not confirmed. From day 15 to 85, contracting clones showed balanced CD4/CD8 phenotypes, whereas a second wave of clones that expanded from day 15 to 37 leaned towards CD4+.

This clonotype was detected only a few times. Its antigen is still unknown. No per-base quality is available; no much larger clone lies one base away. Source material: PBMCs or a T cell subset sorted from them (not recorded which). The chain couples TRBV6-5 to TRBJ2-4, with TRBD1 matching 9 junction bases. This sequence was found in a man younger than 30 who had mild COVID-19 (a few samples of this study predate the infection). The sample titles of this study are shuffled in the database, so cell type and time point are left out; the donor was told from shared clones. The CDR3 region: CASSPRTGEDIQYF. The nucleotides read TGTGCCAGCAGCCCCAGGACAGGGGAAGACATTCAGTACTTC.